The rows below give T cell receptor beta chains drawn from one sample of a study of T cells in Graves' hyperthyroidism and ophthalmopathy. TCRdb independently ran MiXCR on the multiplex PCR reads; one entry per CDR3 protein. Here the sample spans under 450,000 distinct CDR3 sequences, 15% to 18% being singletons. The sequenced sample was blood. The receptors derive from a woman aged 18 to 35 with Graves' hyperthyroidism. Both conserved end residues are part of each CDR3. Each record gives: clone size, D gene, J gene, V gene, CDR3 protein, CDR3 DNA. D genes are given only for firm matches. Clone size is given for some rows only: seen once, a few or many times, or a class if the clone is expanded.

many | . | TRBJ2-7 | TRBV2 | CASITVSYEQYF | TGTGCCAGCATCACCGTATCCTACGAGCAGTACTTC
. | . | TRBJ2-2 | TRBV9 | CASSPTPGGELFF | TGTGCCAGCAGCCCGACCCCCGGCGGGGAGCTGTTTTTT
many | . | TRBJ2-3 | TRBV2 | CASTKAGTYTDTQYF | TGTGCCAGCACTAAAGCCGGGACTTACACAGATACGCAGTATTTT
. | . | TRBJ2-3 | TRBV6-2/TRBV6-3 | CASSLTHRGPYTDTQYF | TGTGCCAGCAGCCTAACCCATCGGGGCCCATACACAGATACGCAGTATTTT
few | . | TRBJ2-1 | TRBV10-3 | CAITPTGWSYNEQFF | TGTGCCATCACCCCGACAGGTTGGTCCTACAATGAGCAGTTCTTC
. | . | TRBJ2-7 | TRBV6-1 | CASLTGNNYEQYF | TGTGCCAGTCTTACGGGGAATAACTACGAGCAGTACTTC
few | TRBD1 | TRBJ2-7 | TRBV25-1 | CASSGTGTGFVRRADERYF | TGTGCCAGCAGTGGAACCGGGACAGGGTTTGTTCGGCGAGCAGACGAGCGGTACTTC
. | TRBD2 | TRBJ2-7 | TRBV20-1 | CSARDRIAGGYEQYF | TGCAGTGCTAGAGATCGCATAGCGGGGGGTTACGAGCAGTACTTC
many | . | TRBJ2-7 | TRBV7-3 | CASSFSGGNSYEQYF | TGTGCCAGCAGCTTTTCAGGGGGGAATTCCTACGAGCAGTACTTC
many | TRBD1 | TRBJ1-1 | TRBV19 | CASSKPGQGNTEAFF | TGTGCCAGTAGTAAACCGGGACAGGGGAACACTGAAGCTTTCTTT
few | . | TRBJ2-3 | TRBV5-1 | CASSLVGSISDTQYF | TGCGCCAGCAGCTTGGTCGGGAGTATATCAGATACGCAGTATTTT
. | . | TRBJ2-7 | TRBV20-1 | CSASWRDYEQYF | TGCAGTGCTAGCTGGCGGGATTACGAGCAGTACTTC
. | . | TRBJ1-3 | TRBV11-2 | CASGPIEVYSGGNTIYF | TGTGCCAGCGGCCCCATTGAGGTCTACTCTGGGGGAAACACCATATATTTT
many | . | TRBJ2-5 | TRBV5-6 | CASSFYYRVPQETQYF | TGTGCCAGCAGCTTCTACTACAGGGTCCCACAAGAGACCCAGTACTTC
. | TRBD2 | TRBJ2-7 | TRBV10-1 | CASSDTSGGTYEQYF | TGCGCCAGCAGCGATACTAGCGGGGGGACCTACGAGCAGTACTTC
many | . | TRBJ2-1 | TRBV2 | CASSGDSGHSYNEQFF | TGTGCCAGCAGTGGGGACTCGGGACACTCCTACAATGAGCAGTTCTTC
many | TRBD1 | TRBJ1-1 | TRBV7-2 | CASSPGTGLTEAFF | TGTGCCAGCAGCCCCGGGACAGGGCTCACTGAAGCTTTCTTT
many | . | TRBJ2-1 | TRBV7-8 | CASSWSGGGNEQFF | TGTGCCAGCAGCTGGAGTGGTGGGGGCAATGAGCAGTTCTTC
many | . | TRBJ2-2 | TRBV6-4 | CASSAYAYTGELFF | TGTGCCAGCAGTGCTTACGCATACACCGGGGAGCTGTTTTTT
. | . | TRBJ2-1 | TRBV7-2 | CASSPDSSLQFF | TGTGCCAGCAGCCCCGACAGTTCCCTCCAGTTCTTC
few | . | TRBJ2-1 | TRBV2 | CASFAERLAVHNEQFF | TGTGCCAGCTTCGCGGAGCGTCTAGCAGTCCACAATGAGCAGTTCTTC
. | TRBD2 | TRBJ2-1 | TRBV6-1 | CASSWTSGTREQFF | TGTGCCAGCAGTTGGACTAGCGGGACTAGAGAGCAGTTCTTC
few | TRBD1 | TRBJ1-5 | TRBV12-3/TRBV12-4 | CASKTGGNNQPQHF | TGTGCCAGCAAAACAGGGGGCAACAATCAGCCCCAGCATTTT
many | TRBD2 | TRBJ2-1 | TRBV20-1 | CSASLPPSGGHNEQFF | TGCAGTGCTAGCCTCCCTCCTAGCGGGGGTCACAATGAGCAGTTCTTC
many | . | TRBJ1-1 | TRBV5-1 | CASTRENTEAFF | TGCGCCAGCACAAGAGAGAACACTGAAGCTTTCTTT
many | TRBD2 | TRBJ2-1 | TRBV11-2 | CASSFLAGASGNNEQFF | TGTGCCAGCAGCTTTCTAGCGGGGGCCTCGGGGAACAATGAGCAGTTCTTC
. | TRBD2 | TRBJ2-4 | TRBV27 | CASSPIRTSGGGIQYF | TGTGCCAGCAGTCCGATAAGGACTAGCGGGGGGGGCATTCAGTACTTC
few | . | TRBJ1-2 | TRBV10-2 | CASKAGYNYGYTF | TGCGCCAGCAAGGCGGGGTATAACTATGGCTACACCTTC
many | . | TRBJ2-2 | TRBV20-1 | CSAKAGTANTGELFF | TGCAGTGCCAAGGCGGGGACAGCGAACACCGGGGAGCTGTTTTTT
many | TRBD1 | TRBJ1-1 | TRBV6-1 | CASRYPGQRNTEAFF | TGTGCCAGCAGGTACCCGGGACAGAGGAACACTGAAGCTTTCTTT
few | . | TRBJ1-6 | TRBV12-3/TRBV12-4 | CASSLASGHHNSPLHF | TGTGCCAGCAGTTTAGCCTCGGGACACCATAATTCACCCCTCCACTTT
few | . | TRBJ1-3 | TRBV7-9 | CASHRPSGNTIYF | TGTGCCAGCCATCGCCCCTCTGGAAACACCATATATTTT
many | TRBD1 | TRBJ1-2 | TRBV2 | CASSVGGGGGYTF | TGTGCCAGCAGTGTTGGAGGGGGCGGTGGCTACACCTTC
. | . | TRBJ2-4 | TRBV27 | CASSLKGSLAKNIQYF | TGTGCCAGCAGTTTAAAGGGGTCTCTAGCCAAAAACATTCAGTACTTC
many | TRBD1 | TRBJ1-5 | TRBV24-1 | CATSEPGQGVSNQPQHF | TGTGCCACCAGTGAACCCGGCCAGGGGGTTAGCAATCAGCCCCAGCATTTT
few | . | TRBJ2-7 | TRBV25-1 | CASSESWAGVYEQYF | TGTGCCAGCAGTGAATCTTGGGCAGGGGTCTACGAGCAGTACTTC
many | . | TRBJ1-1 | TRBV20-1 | CSARDLSWGAFF | TGCAGTGCTAGAGATCTATCATGGGGAGCTTTCTTT
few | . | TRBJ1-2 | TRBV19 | CASSIGDTNYGYTF | TGTGCCAGTAGTATTGGGGACACCAACTATGGCTACACCTTC
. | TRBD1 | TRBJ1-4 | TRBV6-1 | CASSSEDREFEKLFF | TGTGCCAGCAGTTCCGAAGACAGGGAATTTGAAAAACTGTTTTTT